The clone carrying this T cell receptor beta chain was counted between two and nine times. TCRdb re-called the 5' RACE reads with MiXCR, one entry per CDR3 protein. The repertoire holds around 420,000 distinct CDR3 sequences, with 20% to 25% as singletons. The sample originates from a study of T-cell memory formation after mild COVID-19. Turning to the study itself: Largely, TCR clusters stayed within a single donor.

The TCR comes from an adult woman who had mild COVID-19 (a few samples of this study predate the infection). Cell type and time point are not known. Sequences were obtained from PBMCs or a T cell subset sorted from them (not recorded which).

CDR3 bases: TGTGCCACCAGTGACCTGGACAGAAGAGGGGACTCCTACGAGCAGTACTTC. Its protein is CATSDLDRRGDSYEQYF. The chain carries TRBV24-1 and TRBJ2-7, with D possibly matching TRBD1 (6 bases). Germline V gene data show CDR1 as KGHDR and CDR2 as SFDVKD. The CDR3 is 17 amino acids. V lost 4 bases to trimming and J lost 0 bases, with 18 bases between them.